Shown below are 16 T cell receptor beta chains from a single sample sequenced in a study of regulatory T cells in long-lasting Graves disease. The TCR beta library used iRepertoire HTBI primers with Arm-PCR amplification of CDR3. MiXCR, applied by TCRdb to the multiplex PCR reads, yields one record per CDR3 protein. Here the sample spans 500,000 to 700,000 distinct CDR3 sequences, about 16% being singletons. As to time point: newly diagnosed GD, antithyroid drugs for less than 3 months. Preparation of the TCR library used RNA extracted from PBMCs. This same sample was also taken into another study, of T cells in Graves' hyperthyroidism and ophthalmopathy.

Source: peripheral blood mononuclear cells (PBMCs), taken at new diagnosis, from a patient treated with antithyroid drugs. The receptors were gathered from a woman aged 25 to 39 with Graves disease.

This clonotype was seen many times. The V call is TRBV28, the J call TRBJ2-7; 7 positions match TRBD2. This CDR3 region has 15 residues. Germline values: CDR1 MDHEN, CDR2 SYDVKM. V shed 5 bases, J shed 1 base, and the junction held 8 bases outside the gene matches. The CDR3, as DNA: TGTGCCAGCAGTGGTGGACTAGGTCTTTCCTACGAGCAGTACTTC. The encoded protein is CASSGGLGLSYEQYF.

The rearrangement joins TRBV5-8 to TRBJ1-1, with D tentatively TRBD1 (5 bases). Trimming shortened V by 0 bases and J by 5 bases, and 20 bases separated the two germline ends. Germline lookup yields CDR1 SGHTS and CDR2 YDEGEE. The CDR3 has 17 amino acids. In DNA form, the CDR3 reads TGTGCCAGCAGCTTGGGTCACCTTGTGGGGAAGGGGACTGAAGCTTTCTTT. Translation gives CASSLGHLVGKGTEAFF.

This clonotype came up a few times. The chain has TRBV20-1 and TRBJ2-6; weak D call: TRBD2 (6 bases). The V and J ends lost 4 bases and 2 bases respectively, with 6 bases between them. The CDR3 sequence is 13 residues long. The germline CDR1 and CDR2 sequences are DFQATT and SNEGSKA (reference sequence). The CDR3, as DNA: TGCAGTGCTACGGGGGCTGGGGCCAACGTCCTGACTTTC. It encodes CSATGAGANVLTF.

This sequence joins TRBV2 and TRBJ1-1; TRBD1 might be the D (5 bases). Trimming removed 11 bases from V and 0 bases from J, with 10 bases in between. Germline-derived CDR1 and CDR2 are SNHLY and FYNNEI. This CDR3 spans 12 amino acids. The CDR3 sequence is CAGSGMNTEAFF. As DNA, the CDR3 is TGTGCCGGCTCAGGGATGAACACTGAAGCTTTCTTT.

This clonotype has a handful of counts. This chain connects TRBV28 to TRBJ1-3; D uncertain. V was pared by 5 bases and J by 0 bases, with 8 bases between. Germline CDR1 and CDR2: MDHEN and SYDVKM. This CDR3 has 14 amino acids. CDR3 sequence reads: CASSGPVSGNTIYF. In DNA form, the CDR3 reads TGTGCCAGCAGTGGGCCGGTCTCTGGAAACACCATATATTTT.

In the case of this clonotype: A much more abundant neighbour one base away suggests this may be a read error. J is TRBJ2-7 and V is TRBV3-1, with 8 positions matching TRBD1. Losses at the gene ends were 4 bases for V and 7 bases for J; bases not matched to a gene: 9. Germline values: CDR1 LGHDT, CDR2 YNNKEL (reference sequence). The CDR3 is 14 amino acids. The DNA of the CDR3 is TGTGCCAGCAGCCGACAGGGGTTTGACAATGAGCAGTACTTC. This sequence encodes CASSRQGFDNEQYF.

This clonotype was recorded many times. The chain joins TRBV28 to TRBJ2-1, with 12 bases aligning to TRBD2. The CDR3 extends over 16 amino acids. V lost 5 bases and J lost 4; bases outside the gene matches: 6. Looked up from germline, CDR1 is MDHEN and CDR2 is SYDVKM. CDR3 in amino acids: CASSGLGLAGYNEQFF. The DNA of the CDR3 is TGTGCCAGCAGTGGTCTGGGACTAGCGGGTTACAATGAGCAGTTCTTC.

The table lists this clonotype with a few counts. V usage is TRBV7-8 and J usage is TRBJ1-1; D possibly corresponds to TRBD1 (5 bases). Trimming cost V 1 base and J 7 bases, with 22 bases left between them. CDR3 length: 17 amino acids. CDR1 SGHVS and CDR2 FQNEAQ come from the germline V gene. The CDR3 DNA reads TGTGCCAGCAGCTTAGTCCCCGCAATTGACAGACGCGGTGAAGCTTTCTTT. Translated: CASSLVPAIDRRGEAFF.

The J gene is TRBJ2-5, the V gene TRBV28; possibly TRBD1 for D (5 bases). CDR1 and CDR2 from the germline V gene are MDHEN and SYDVKM. The CDR3 extends over 16 amino acids. Trimming stripped 2 bases from V and 4 bases from J, with 17 bases between. The CDR3 nucleotides are TGTGCCAGCAGTTTAGGCAGGGCAAGGCCTGGAGAGACCCAGTACTTC. It translates to CASSLGRARPGETQYF.

This clonotype was counted many times. The gene calls are TRBV3-1 and TRBJ2-5, with D perhaps TRBD2 (5 bases). Trimming cost V 3 bases and J 5 bases, with 13 bases left between them. Germline lookup yields CDR1 LGHDT and CDR2 YNNKEL (reference sequence). This CDR3 comprises 14 residues. CDR3 loop: CASSQRLAKETQYF. In nucleotides, the CDR3 is TGTGCCAGCAGCCAGCGGCTAGCTAAGGAGACCCAGTACTTC.

V is TRBV20-1 and J is TRBJ1-2, with a weak D call TRBD1 (5 bases). The CDR3 extends over 16 amino acids. Germline CDR1 and CDR2: DFQATT and SNEGSKA (reference sequence). V was cut by 6 bases and J by 8 bases, with 28 bases left in between. CDR3 region: CSARSGASGTQWGYTF. The CDR3 DNA sequence: TGCAGTGCGCGAAGCGGGGCTAGCGGGACCCAGTGGGGCTACACCTTC.

The V gene is TRBV12-3 or TRBV12-4, the J gene TRBJ2-3; D gene unclear. The CDR3 covers 14 residues. The V and J ends lost 6 bases and 2 bases respectively, with 12 bases between them. CDR3 region: CASRPQYHTDTQYF. CDR3 DNA: TGTGCCAGCAGACCCCAGTACCACACAGATACGCAGTATTTT.

This chain links TRBV18 with TRBJ1-1; D unclear. This CDR3 has 11 amino acids. In germline, CDR1 is KGHSH, CDR2 LQKENI. Trimming pared 3 bases from V and 7 bases from J, leaving 6 bases between. The CDR3 region is CASSPSGEAFF. The DNA for the CDR3 is TGTGCCAGCTCACCGTCCGGTGAAGCTTTCTTT.

Comments on this clonotype: This likely came from a read error, as a far larger clone is one base away. This chain connects TRBV11-2 to TRBJ1-5, with 7 bases aligning to TRBD1. This CDR3 is 14 amino acids long. CDR1 and CDR2 from the germline V gene are SGHAT and FQNNGV. The trim removed 5 bases at V and 7 bases at J, leaving 8 bases unmatched. In nucleotides, the CDR3 is TGTGCCAGCAGCCCTGGACAGGTCAGCCAGCCCCAGCATTTT. Its protein product is CASSPGQVSQPQHF. The full variable domain, in which reference TRBV11-2 and TRBJ1-5 provide the parts outside the CDR3, is EAGVAQSPRYKIIEKRQSVAFWCNPISGHATLYWYQQILGQGPKLLIQFQNNGVVDDSQLPKDRFSAERLKGVDSTLKIQPAKLEDSAVYLCASSPGQVSQPQHFGDGTRLSIL.

This clonotype turned up a few times. A much larger clone is a single base away; this may be a read error. The chain combines TRBV20-1 with TRBJ2-7, with a tentative D call TRBD2 (5 bases). Germline loops: CDR1 DFQATT, CDR2 SNEGSKA (reference sequence). The CDR3 spans 14 residues. CDR3 loop: CSALHLGDYYVQYF. In nucleotides, the CDR3 is TGCAGTGCTCTTCATCTCGGGGATTACTACGTGCAGTACTTC.

There are many counts of this clonotype. In nucleotides, the CDR3 is TGTGCCACCAGTGATTTGGTCTCTAAAGGGGCGAATGAGCAGTTCTTC. Translated, it gives CATSDLVSKGANEQFF. V and J are TRBV24-1 and TRBJ2-1; a possible D gene is TRBD1 (5 bases). This CDR3 has 16 residues. Per the germline V gene, CDR1 is KGHDR and CDR2 is SFDVKD. V was clipped by 0 bases and J by 7 bases, with 15 bases between them.